The 17 T cell receptor beta chains below come from one sample, sequenced in a study of T cells in Graves' hyperthyroidism and ophthalmopathy. TCR beta CDR3 region amplification was performed from RNA transcripts. HTBI primers were employed in a first-round RT-PCR of the TCR CDR3. Using its own MiXCR run on the multiplex PCR reads, TCRdb lists one record per CDR3 protein. The sample consists of a few hundred thousand distinct CDR3 sequences, around 46% of them appearing once. What was sequenced was peripheral blood or thyroid tissue (not recorded which). These receptors all come from a woman younger than 35 with Graves' hyperthyroidism.

In this sample, this clonotype turned up a few times. The chain links TRBV15 to TRBJ2-5, with D hard to call. The CDR3 covers 12 residues. The germline CDR1 and CDR2 sequences are LNHNV and YYDKDF (reference sequence). The V end was cut by 5 bases, the J end by 5 bases, with 9 bases between. CDR3 sequence reads: CATSVLQETQYF. CDR3 bases: TGTGCCACCAGCGTCTTGCAGGAGACCCAGTACTTC.

Concerning this clonotype itself: A clone one base away is much larger, so this may be a read error. The V and J genes are TRBV5-6 and TRBJ1-3; no clear D. Germline V gene sequence: CDR1 SGHDT, CDR2 YYEEEE. V was clipped by 1 base and J by 3 bases, with 11 bases between them. The CDR3 consists of 15 residues. The CDR3 region has the DNA TGTGCCAGCAGCTTGAGACGCGGTTTTGGAAACACCATATATTTT. Encoded protein: CASSLRRGFGNTIYF.

In this sample, this clonotype turned up many times. CDR3 bases: TGTGCCAGCAGTTATTCCCGTGACAGCCGGGAAAAACTGTTTTTT. As protein: CASSYSRDSREKLFF. The chain combines TRBV6-6 with TRBJ1-4; D might be TRBD1 (5 bases). Germline-derived CDR1 and CDR2 are MNHNY and SVGAGI (reference sequence). The CDR3 covers 15 residues. Trimming took 3 bases from V and 8 from J, leaving 16 bases between them.

V is TRBV10-1 and J is TRBJ2-7; TRBD2 matches 10 bases. Trimming took 3 bases from V and 4 from J; bases not matched to a gene: 9. The CDR3 loop spans 16 amino acids. Germline CDR1 WNHNN, CDR2 SYGVQD (reference sequence). CDR3 in DNA: TGCGCCAGCAGTGAAGGGGCTAGCGGGAGTAGGTACGAGCAGTACTTC. This sequence encodes CASSEGASGSRYEQYF.

This clonotype has at least ten counts. This chain uses TRBV5-1 with TRBJ2-7; D is uncertain. The germline V gene encodes CDR1 SGHRS and CDR2 YFSETQ. The CDR3 spans 15 residues. V lost 4 bases to trimming and J lost 0 bases, with 14 bases between them. The CDR3 bases are TGCGCCAGCAGCATAGGACGGGTGAGCTCCTACGAGCAGTACTTC. It specifies CASSIGRVSSYEQYF.

J is TRBJ1-6 and V is TRBV7-9, with D possibly matching TRBD1 (5 bases). Germline V CDR1 and CDR2: SEHNR, FQNEAQ (reference sequence). The V gene lost 6 bases and the J gene lost 4 bases, with 10 bases spanning the gap. The CDR3 has 14 amino acids. DNA of the CDR3: TGTGCCAGCAGGGGGACGGTGTATAATTCACCCCTCCACTTT. It encodes CASRGTVYNSPLHF.

This clonotype occurred a few times. The chain is built from TRBV19 and TRBJ1-2; TRBD1 aligns across 9 bases. This CDR3 spans 14 amino acids. The V segment lost 4 bases and the J segment 3 bases; nucleotides outside the gene matches: 3. The germline CDR1 and CDR2 sequences are LNHDA and SQIVND (reference sequence). CDR3 loop: CASSRDRADYGYTF. For the CDR3, the DNA is TGTGCCAGTAGTAGGGACAGGGCTGACTATGGCTACACCTTC.

This clonotype was counted many times. This rearrangement joins TRBV6-1 to TRBJ2-7; 9 bases are shared with TRBD1. The V gene end was trimmed by 10 bases and the J gene end by 6 bases; junction bases not matched to a gene: 10. The CDR3 consists of 13 residues. The germline V gene has CDR1 MNHNS and CDR2 SASEGT. The CDR3 DNA follows: TGTGCCACCGGCCCGGGACAGGGTGGCGAGCAGTACTTC. The encoded protein is CATGPGQGGEQYF.

This clonotype was seen many times. J is TRBJ1-2 and V is TRBV12-3 or TRBV12-4; D remains ambiguous. The length of the CDR3 is 13 residues. The V gene lost 2 bases and the J gene lost 11 bases, with 15 bases spanning the gap. The CDR3 DNA reads TGTGCCAGCAGTTTAAACTTGGGCGGAGAATACACCTTC. It encodes CASSLNLGGEYTF.

V is TRBV27 and J is TRBJ1-1; D remains ambiguous. The CDR3 contains 14 residues. V shed 5 bases and J shed 1 base, with 11 bases lying between them. The germline CDR1 and CDR2 sequences are MNHEY and SMNVEV (reference sequence). This CDR3 is CASSLMSENTEAFF. The DNA for the CDR3 is TGTGCCAGCAGTCTGATGTCGGAGAACACTGAAGCTTTCTTT.

This CDR3 is CATSRDLGDYSNQPQHF. For the CDR3, the DNA is TGTGCCACCAGCAGGGATCTTGGGGATTATAGCAATCAGCCCCAGCATTTT. The chain uses TRBV15 and TRBJ1-5; D gene ambiguous. CDR3 length: 17 residues. CDR1 is LNHNV and CDR2 is YYDKDF in the germline V gene (reference sequence). Between the trimmed V and J ends, which lost 3 bases and 0 bases, there was a span of 15 bases.

About this clonotype: A much larger clone lies a single base off, so this may be a read error. The rearrangement uses TRBV19 and TRBJ2-7; 9 bases are a match to TRBD2. From germline, CDR1 is LNHDA and CDR2 SQIVND (reference sequence). The CDR3 loop spans 14 amino acids. CDR3 coding DNA: TGTGCCAGTAGTGCGACTAGCGGACCCTACGAGCAGAACTTC. It yields the protein CASSATSGPYEQNF. Variable domain in full (rest from reference TRBV19 and TRBJ2-7): DGGITQSPKYLFRKEGQNVTLSCEQNLNHDAMYWYRQDPGQGLRLIYYSQIVNDFQKGDIAEGYSVSREKKESFPLTVTSAQKNPTAFYLCASSATSGPYEQNFGPGTRLTVT.

At least ten counts were recorded for this clonotype. The J gene is TRBJ1-2, the V gene TRBV15; tentative D call: TRBD1 (5 bases). The germline gives CDR1 LNHNV, CDR2 YYDKDF (reference sequence). V was cut by 0 bases and J by 4 bases, with 15 bases left in between. The CDR3 sequence is 16 residues long. The CDR3 spells CATSRDGGEGAYGYTF. The CDR3 bases are TGTGCCACCAGCAGAGATGGGGGAGAGGGAGCCTATGGCTACACCTTC.

The chain recombines TRBV7-9 with TRBJ2-3; TRBD2 agrees at 11 bases. The germline CDR1 and CDR2 sequences are SEHNR and FQNEAQ (reference sequence). The V segment lost 1 base and the J segment 5 bases; nucleotides outside the gene matches: 2. This CDR3 is built from 15 residues. DNA of the CDR3: TGTGCCAGCAGCTTAGAGCTAGCGGGAGGAGATACGCAGTATTTT. Protein: CASSLELAGGDTQYF. Based on the CDR3 plus reference TRBV7-9 and TRBJ2-3, the full variable domain is DTGVSQNPRHKITKRGQNVTFRCDPISEHNRLYWYRQTLGQGPEFLTYFQNEAQLEKSRLLSDRFSAERPKGSFSTLEIQRTEQGDSAMYLCASSLELAGGDTQYFGPGTRLTVL.

Ten or more counts support this clonotype. For the CDR3, the DNA is TGTGCCAGCAGCGTAGTTGGGACAGGAGTATATGGCTACACCTTC. Protein sequence: CASSVVGTGVYGYTF. The chain has TRBV9 and TRBJ1-2, with 8 nucleotides matching TRBD1. The junction had 6 bases not matched to a gene; V was cut back by 0 bases and J by 5 bases. Germline loops: CDR1 SGDLS, CDR2 YYNGEE. This CDR3 contains 15 residues.

The V call is TRBV7-9, the J call TRBJ2-7, with TRBD2 matching over 8 bases. The CDR3 consists of 15 residues. Germline-derived CDR1 and CDR2 are SEHNR and FQNEAQ (reference sequence). The V gene end was trimmed by 4 bases and the J gene end by 1 base; junction bases not matched to a gene: 6. CDR3 sequence (DNA): TGTGCCAGCAGCTATAGCGGGGACTTATCCTACGAGCAGTACTTC. Translation: CASSYSGDLSYEQYF.

The genes are TRBV19 and TRBJ2-7, with D possibly matching TRBD2 (6 bases). The CDR3 is 12 amino acids. Trimming removed 4 bases from V and 12 bases from J, with 16 bases in between. The V gene's germline CDR1 is LNHDA and CDR2 SQIVND (reference sequence). The CDR3 DNA reads as TGTGCCAGTAGTAGCGGGAACCCGCCCAGGTACTTC. Translation: CASSSGNPPRYF.